These T cell receptor beta chains were read from a single sample in a study of T cells in Graves' hyperthyroidism and ophthalmopathy. MiXCR, applied by TCRdb to the multiplex PCR reads, yields one record per CDR3 protein. The sample contains 200,000 to 250,000 distinct CDR3 sequences, roughly a sixth of which appear only once. The material sequenced was blood. All receptors come from a man aged 50 to 60 with Graves' hyperthyroidism. CDR3s include the opening cysteine and the closing phenylalanine or tryptophan. A D gene is named only where the DNA matches it firmly. Clone size is stated in some rows and not others, as once, few, many or a class when expanded.

J	size	V	D	DNA	CDR3
TRBJ2-7	many	TRBV7-2	TRBD2	TGTGCCAGCAGCCAAGATCCGGGACTAGCGGGAGGTTTGGCCTACGAGCAGTACTTC	CASSQDPGLAGGLAYEQYF
TRBJ1-2	.	TRBV7-2	.	TGTGCCAGCAGCTTTGACAGGACGGATGGCTACACCTTC	CASSFDRTDGYTF
TRBJ2-2	many	TRBV5-5	TRBD1	TGTGCCAGCAGCCATATACTGAGGACAGGGCCAACCGGGGAGCTGTTTTTT	CASSHILRTGPTGELFF
TRBJ1-1	many	TRBV3-1	.	TGTGCCAGCAGCGGATCCGAGACAGGTAACACTGAAGCTTTCTTT	CASSGSETGNTEAFF
TRBJ1-1	few	TRBV12-3/TRBV12-4	.	TGTGCCAGCGGCGGGTATCTCACAGGATCCAACACTGAAGCTTTCTTT	CASGGYLTGSNTEAFF
TRBJ2-7	many	TRBV29-1	.	TGCAGCGTTTCGACCGGGACCAGCGCCTACGAGCAGTACTTC	CSVSTGTSAYEQYF
TRBJ2-3	many	TRBV27	TRBD2	TGTGCCAGCAGTCCTAGCGGGTGGGGAGATACGCAGTATTTT	CASSPSGWGDTQYF
TRBJ1-1	.	TRBV12-3/TRBV12-4	.	TGTGCCAGTGGGACACTGAACACTGAAGCTTTCTTT	CASGTLNTEAFF
TRBJ2-7	once	TRBV28	TRBD2	TGTGCCAGCAGTTTAACAGCGGGAGAGACCGGGGGAGAGCAGTACTTC	CASSLTAGETGGEQYF
TRBJ2-1	.	TRBV7-3	.	TGTGCCGGCAGCTTAATGAATAATGAGCAGTTCTTC	CAGSLMNNEQFF
TRBJ2-7	.	TRBV5-5	.	TGTGCCAGCAGCAGGGAGAGGCTCCCCTACGAGCAGTACTTC	CASSRERLPYEQYF
TRBJ1-5	many	TRBV20-1	.	TGCAGTGCTAGAGATATGGCAAGGGTCGATAGCAATCAGCCCCAGCATTTT	CSARDMARVDSNQPQHF
TRBJ2-5	few	TRBV29-1	.	TGCAGCGTCCATGGAGGGGTTACAGAGACCCAGTACTTC	CSVHGGVTETQYF
TRBJ2-3	many	TRBV27	.	TGTGCCAGCAGTTCGTGGGATTCCACAGATACGCAGTATTTT	CASSSWDSTDTQYF
TRBJ2-5	.	TRBV24-1	.	TGTGCCACCAGTGATTTGGAGGAGGGCCGGGGGGAGACCCAGTACTTC	CATSDLEEGRGETQYF
TRBJ2-3	many	TRBV3-1	.	TGTGCCAGCAGCCAGACAGGTTCCAGTGATACGCAGTATTTT	CASSQTGSSDTQYF
TRBJ2-7	many	TRBV28	TRBD1	TGTGCCAGCAGGGAGGCTCGATCTGGACAGGTGGTCGGGCAGTACTTC	CASREARSGQVVGQYF
TRBJ2-3	few	TRBV6-5	.	TGTGCCAGCAGTACTGAAGGACAGATCACAGATACGCAGTATTTT	CASSTEGQITDTQYF
TRBJ2-4	many	TRBV27	.	TGTGCCAGCAGTACCCTAGCCAAAAACATTCAGTACTTC	CASSTLAKNIQYF
TRBJ2-6	once	TRBV19	.	TGTGCCAGTAGTATTCCGCCAGCGACCTACGGGGACCGGGCCAACGTCCTGACTTTC	CASSIPPATYGDRANVLTF
TRBJ2-3	.	TRBV9	TRBD2	TGTGCCAGCAGCGCGGGTTTAGCGGGAGGGGGGGACACAGATACGCAGTATTTT	CASSAGLAGGGDTDTQYF
TRBJ2-7	few	TRBV11-3	TRBD2	TGTGCCAGCAGACCGACTAGCGGAGTACGCGAGCAGTACTTC	CASRPTSGVREQYF
TRBJ2-1	many	TRBV10-1	.	TGCGCCAGCAGTGAAGCACCCCGTAATGAGCAGTTCTTC	CASSEAPRNEQFF
TRBJ2-1	.	TRBV5-1	.	TGCGCCAGCAGCTCGCAAAGTGGGGGGTTGTACAATGAGCAGTTCTTC	CASSSQSGGLYNEQFF
TRBJ1-1	many	TRBV6-6	TRBD1	TGTGCCAGCAGTTACGGACAGGGGCCAGCTTTCTTT	CASSYGQGPAFF
TRBJ1-5	few	TRBV5-1	TRBD1	TGCGCCAGCAGCTTGGCGGGACAGGGTCAGCCCCAGCATTTT	CASSLAGQGQPQHF
TRBJ2-7	many	TRBV6-1	.	TGTGCCAGCAGTTCTCACAGGGCCGGGGAGCAGTACTTC	CASSSHRAGEQYF
TRBJ2-1	many	TRBV12-3/TRBV12-4	.	TGTGCCAGCAGTCCAACTTGGAGCTCCTACAATGAGCAGTTCTTC	CASSPTWSSYNEQFF
TRBJ1-1	many	TRBV6-6	TRBD1	TGTGCCAGCAGTTACCTGGGGACAGGGGGCTCTAGCACTGAAGCTTTCTTT	CASSYLGTGGSSTEAFF
TRBJ2-7	few	TRBV4-1	TRBD2	TGCGCCAGCAGCCAAATCCACAGCGGGGGAGGGGGCTACGAGCAGTACTTC	CASSQIHSGGGGYEQYF
TRBJ2-7	many	TRBV12-3/TRBV12-4	TRBD2	TGTGCCAGCAGTTTAGGTACTAGCGGGAGAAGTTACGAGCAGTACTTC	CASSLGTSGRSYEQYF
TRBJ2-3	.	TRBV30	TRBD2	TGTGCCTGGAGTCGAATGACTAGCGCAGATACGCAGTATTTT	CAWSRMTSADTQYF
TRBJ2-4	.	TRBV4-1	TRBD2	TGCGCCAGCAGCAACCCGGGACTAGCGACCAAAAACATTCAGTACTTC	CASSNPGLATKNIQYF
TRBJ2-2	.	TRBV20-1	TRBD2	TGCAGTGCTAGAGGGGCTAGCGGGACGAACACCGGGGAGCTGTTTTTT	CSARGASGTNTGELFF
TRBJ1-3	.	TRBV5-4	.	TGTGCCAGCAGCTCAAAAAGCTCTGGAAACACCATATATTTT	CASSSKSSGNTIYF
TRBJ2-5	many	TRBV7-2	.	TGTGCCAGCAGCCTTCGGGGTGGGAGAGAGACCCAGTACTTC	CASSLRGGRETQYF
TRBJ2-1	many	TRBV11-2	TRBD2	TGTGCCAGCAGCTTAAGGTCTAGCGGGAATACCTCCTACAATGAGCAGTTCTTC	CASSLRSSGNTSYNEQFF
TRBJ2-7	many	TRBV5-1	TRBD1	TGCGCCAGCAGATTTGAGACAGGGCTCTACGAGCAGTACTTC	CASRFETGLYEQYF
TRBJ1-5	many	TRBV28	.	TGTGCCAGCAGTTTACAGGGTTATCCCCAGCATTTT	CASSLQGYPQHF
TRBJ2-3	.	TRBV20-1	.	TGCAGTGCTAGAGACACGGGAAGGGGATTTTCGACAGATACGCAGTATTTT	CSARDTGRGFSTDTQYF
TRBJ2-2	many	TRBV20-1	TRBD1	TGCAGTGCCACGACAGGGGGCCAGTACACCGGGGAGCTGTTTTTT	CSATTGGQYTGELFF
TRBJ1-4	few	TRBV5-6	.	TGTGCCAGCAGCACCCCAACTAATGAAAAACTGTTTTTT	CASSTPTNEKLFF
TRBJ1-2	many	TRBV6-1	.	TGTGCCAGCAGTTATGCGAACTATGGCTACACCTTC	CASSYANYGYTF
TRBJ1-5	few	TRBV28	TRBD1	TGTGCCAGCAGCAACCCCAGGGGGAGCAATCAGCCCCAGCATTTT	CASSNPRGSNQPQHF
TRBJ2-5	many	TRBV7-2	.	TGTGCCAGCAGCTTAGGGGCGGGGGCCCAAGAGACCCAGTACTTC	CASSLGAGAQETQYF
TRBJ2-7	few	TRBV7-7	.	TGTGCTAGCAGTCCAAGCACAGGGATAAGGGAGCAGTACTTC	CASSPSTGIREQYF
TRBJ2-6	.	TRBV4-1	TRBD1	TGCGCCAGCAGCCCCCCCCCCGGGACAGGGTTTGGGGCCAACGTCCTGACTTTC	CASSPPPGTGFGANVLTF
TRBJ2-5	many	TRBV28	.	TGTGCCAGCAGTTTATACAGACACCGTATGGAGACCCAGTACTTC	CASSLYRHRMETQYF
TRBJ1-4	.	TRBV6-1	.	TGTGCCAGCAGTGAAGCGCCCGCAACTAATGAAAAACTGTTTTTT	CASSEAPATNEKLFF